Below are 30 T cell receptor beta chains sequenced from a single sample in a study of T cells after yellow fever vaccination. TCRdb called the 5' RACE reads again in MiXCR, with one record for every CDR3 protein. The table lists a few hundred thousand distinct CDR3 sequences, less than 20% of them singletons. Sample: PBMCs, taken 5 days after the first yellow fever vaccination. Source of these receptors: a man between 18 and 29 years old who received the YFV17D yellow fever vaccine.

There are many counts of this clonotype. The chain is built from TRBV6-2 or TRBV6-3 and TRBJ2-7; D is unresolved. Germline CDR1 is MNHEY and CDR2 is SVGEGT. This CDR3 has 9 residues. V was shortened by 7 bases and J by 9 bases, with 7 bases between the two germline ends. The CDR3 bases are TGTGCCAGCACGCCGACGCAGTACGTC. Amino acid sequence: CASTPTQYV.

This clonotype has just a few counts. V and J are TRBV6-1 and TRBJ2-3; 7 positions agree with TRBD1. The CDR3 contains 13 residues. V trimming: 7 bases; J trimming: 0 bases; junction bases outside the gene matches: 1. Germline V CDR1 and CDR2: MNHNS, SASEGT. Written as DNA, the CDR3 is TGTGCCAGCAAGACAGGGAGCACAGATACGCAGTATTTT. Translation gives CASKTGSTDTQYF.

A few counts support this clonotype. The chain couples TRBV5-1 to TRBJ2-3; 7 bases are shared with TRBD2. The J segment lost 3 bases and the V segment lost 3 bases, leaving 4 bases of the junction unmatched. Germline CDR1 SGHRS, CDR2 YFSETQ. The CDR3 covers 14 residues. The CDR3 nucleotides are TGCGCCAGCAGCTCTTGGGGGGGAACAGATACGCAGTATTTT. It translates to CASSSWGGTDTQYF.

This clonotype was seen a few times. DNA for the CDR3: TGTGCCAGCAGCCCACCTTTTGCGACAGGGGGTAAGGGGGGATCTGGGGCCAACGTCCTGACTTTC. This encodes CASSPPFATGGKGGSGANVLTF. The genes are TRBV4-2 and TRBJ2-6; 9 nucleotides align to TRBD1. The CDR3 is 22 amino acids. The V gene end was trimmed by 4 bases and the J gene end by 1 base; junction bases not matched to a gene: 20. The germline gives CDR1 LGHNA, CDR2 YNFKEQ.

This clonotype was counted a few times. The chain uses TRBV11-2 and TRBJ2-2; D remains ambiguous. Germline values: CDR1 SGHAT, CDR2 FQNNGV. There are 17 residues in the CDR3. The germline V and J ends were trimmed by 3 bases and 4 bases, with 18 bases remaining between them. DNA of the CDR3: TGTGCCAGCAGCTTGCTGAAAGGTCAAATCACCACCGGGGAGCTGTTTTTT. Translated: CASSLLKGQITTGELFF.

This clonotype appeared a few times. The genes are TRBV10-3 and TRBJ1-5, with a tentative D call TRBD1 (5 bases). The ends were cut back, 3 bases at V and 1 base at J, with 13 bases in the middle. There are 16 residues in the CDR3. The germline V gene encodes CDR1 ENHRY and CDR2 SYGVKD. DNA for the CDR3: TGTGCCATCAGTGATGGTCAGGGTCGAAGCAATCAGCCCCAGCATTTT. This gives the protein CAISDGQGRSNQPQHF.

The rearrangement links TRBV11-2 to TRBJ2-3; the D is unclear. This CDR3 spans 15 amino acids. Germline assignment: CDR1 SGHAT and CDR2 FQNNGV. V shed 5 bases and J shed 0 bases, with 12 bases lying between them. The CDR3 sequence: CASSRRWASTDTQYF. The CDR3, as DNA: TGTGCCAGCAGCCGACGGTGGGCTAGCACAGATACGCAGTATTTT. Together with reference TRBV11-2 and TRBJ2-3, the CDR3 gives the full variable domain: EAGVAQSPRYKIIEKRQSVAFWCNPISGHATLYWYQQILGQGPKLLIQFQNNGVVDDSQLPKDRFSAERLKGVDSTLKIQPAKLEDSAVYLCASSRRWASTDTQYFGPGTRLTVL.

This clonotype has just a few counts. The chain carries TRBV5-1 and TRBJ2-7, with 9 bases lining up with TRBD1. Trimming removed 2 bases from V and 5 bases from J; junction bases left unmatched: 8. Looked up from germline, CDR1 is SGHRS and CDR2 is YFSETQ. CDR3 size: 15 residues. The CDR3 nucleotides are TGCGCCAGCAGCTTCGACAGGGGGTTGGATCACGAGCAGTACTTC. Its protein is CASSFDRGLDHEQYF. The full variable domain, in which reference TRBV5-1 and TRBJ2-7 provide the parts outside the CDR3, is KAGVTQTPRYLIKTRGQQVTLSCSPISGHRSVSWYQQTPGQGLQFLFEYFSETQRNKGNFPGRFSGRQFSNSRSEMNVSTLELGDSALYLCASSFDRGLDHEQYFGPGTRLTVT.

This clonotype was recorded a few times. The CDR3 region has the DNA TGCGCCAGCAAAGCCGCGGGAGCGGGCACCGGGGAGCTGTTTTTT. This codes for CASKAAGAGTGELFF. J is TRBJ2-2 and V is TRBV10-2, with TRBD2 matching over 7 bases. Germline V gene lookup returns CDR1 WSHSY and CDR2 SAAADI. V gave up 7 bases and J gave up 4 bases; unmatched junction bases: 9. The CDR3 contains 15 residues.

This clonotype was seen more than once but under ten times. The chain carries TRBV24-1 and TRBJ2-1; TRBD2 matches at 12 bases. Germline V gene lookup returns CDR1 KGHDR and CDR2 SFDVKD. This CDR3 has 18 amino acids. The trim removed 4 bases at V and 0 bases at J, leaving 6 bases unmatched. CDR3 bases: TGTGCCACCAGTGACCCAACTAGCGGGGGGAGCTCCTACAATGAGCAGTTCTTC. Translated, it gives CATSDPTSGGSSYNEQFF.

CDR3 nucleotides: TGTGCCAGCTCACGGCAGGGACCGACCGACAATCAGCCCCAGCATTTT. It specifies CASSRQGPTDNQPQHF. This rearrangement joins TRBV18 to TRBJ1-5, with TRBD1 as a possible D gene (5 bases). The ends were cut back, 4 bases at V and 3 bases at J, with 16 bases in the middle. Per germline, CDR1 KGHSH and CDR2 LQKENI. The CDR3 has 16 amino acids.

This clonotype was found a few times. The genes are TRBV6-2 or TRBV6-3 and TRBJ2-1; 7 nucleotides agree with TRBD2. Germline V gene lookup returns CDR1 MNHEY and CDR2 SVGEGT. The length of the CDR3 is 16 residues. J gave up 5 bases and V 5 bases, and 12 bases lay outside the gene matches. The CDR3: CASSAPLGGLDNEQFF. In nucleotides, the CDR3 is TGTGCCAGCAGTGCACCTCTGGGGGGGTTAGACAATGAGCAGTTCTTC.

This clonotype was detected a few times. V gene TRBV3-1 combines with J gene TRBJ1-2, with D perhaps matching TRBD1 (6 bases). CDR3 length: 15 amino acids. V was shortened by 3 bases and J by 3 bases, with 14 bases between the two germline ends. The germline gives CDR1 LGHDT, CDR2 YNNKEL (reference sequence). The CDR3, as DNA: TGTGCCAGCAGCCACCGTTTTAAGGGGGACTATGGCTACACCTTC. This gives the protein CASSHRFKGDYGYTF.

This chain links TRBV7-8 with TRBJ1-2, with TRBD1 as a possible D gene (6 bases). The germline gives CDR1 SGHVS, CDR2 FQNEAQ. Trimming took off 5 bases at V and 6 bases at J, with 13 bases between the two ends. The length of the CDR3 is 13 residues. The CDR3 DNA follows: TGTGCCAGCAGCCCCCCGGGGGCGCATGGCTACACCTTC. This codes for CASSPPGAHGYTF. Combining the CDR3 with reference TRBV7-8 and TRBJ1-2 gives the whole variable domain GAGVSQSPRYKVAKRGQDVALRCDPISGHVSLFWYQQALGQGPEFLTYFQNEAQLDKSGLPSDRFFAERPEGSVSTLKIQRTQQEDSAVYLCASSPPGAHGYTFGSGTRLTVV.

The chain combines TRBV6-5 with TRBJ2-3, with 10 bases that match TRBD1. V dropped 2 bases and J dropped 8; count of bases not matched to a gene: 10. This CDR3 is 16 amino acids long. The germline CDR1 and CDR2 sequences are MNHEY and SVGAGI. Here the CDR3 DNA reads TGTGCCAGCAGTTACAGCGGACAGGGGGGAAGCGGTACGCAGTATTTT. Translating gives CASSYSGQGGSGTQYF.

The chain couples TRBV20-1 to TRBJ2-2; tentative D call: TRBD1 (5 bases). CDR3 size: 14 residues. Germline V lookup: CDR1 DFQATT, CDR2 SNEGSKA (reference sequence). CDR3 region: CSFLKGSNTGELFF. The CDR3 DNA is TGCAGCTTCCTCAAGGGGTCGAACACCGGGGAGCTGTTTTTT.

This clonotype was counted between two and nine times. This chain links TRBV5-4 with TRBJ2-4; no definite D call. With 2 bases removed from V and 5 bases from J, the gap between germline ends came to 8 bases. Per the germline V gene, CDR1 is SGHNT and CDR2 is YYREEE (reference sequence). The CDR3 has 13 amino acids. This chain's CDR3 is CASSFFSQNIQYF. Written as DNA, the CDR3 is TGTGCCAGCAGCTTCTTTAGTCAAAACATTCAGTACTTC.

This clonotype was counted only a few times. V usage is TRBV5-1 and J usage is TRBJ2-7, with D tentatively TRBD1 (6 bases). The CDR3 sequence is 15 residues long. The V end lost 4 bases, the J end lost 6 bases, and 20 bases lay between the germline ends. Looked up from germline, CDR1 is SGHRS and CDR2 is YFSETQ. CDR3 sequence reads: CASSLRAGRGREQYF. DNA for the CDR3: TGCGCCAGCAGCCTACGTGCGGGCAGGGGACGCGAGCAGTACTTC. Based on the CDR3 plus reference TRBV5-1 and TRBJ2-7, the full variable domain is KAGVTQTPRYLIKTRGQQVTLSCSPISGHRSVSWYQQTPGQGLQFLFEYFSETQRNKGNFPGRFSGRQFSNSRSEMNVSTLELGDSALYLCASSLRAGRGREQYFGPGTRLTVT.

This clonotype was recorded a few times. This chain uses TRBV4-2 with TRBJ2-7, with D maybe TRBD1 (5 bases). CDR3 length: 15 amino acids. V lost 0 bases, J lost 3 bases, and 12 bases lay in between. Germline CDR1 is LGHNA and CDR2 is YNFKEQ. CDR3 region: CASSQETGISYEQYF. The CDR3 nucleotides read TGTGCCAGCAGCCAAGAAACAGGCATAAGCTACGAGCAGTACTTC.

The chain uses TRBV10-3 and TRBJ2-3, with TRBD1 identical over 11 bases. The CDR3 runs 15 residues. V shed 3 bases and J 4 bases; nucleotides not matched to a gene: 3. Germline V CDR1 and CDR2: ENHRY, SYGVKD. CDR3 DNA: TGTGCCATCAGTGAAGGGACAGGGGGGGCAGATACGCAGTATTTT. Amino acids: CAISEGTGGADTQYF.

This CDR3 reads CASSPQGAPYNEQFF. The CDR3 DNA reads TGCGCCAGCAGCCCCCAGGGGGCCCCCTACAATGAGCAGTTCTTC. This chain links TRBV5-1 with TRBJ2-1, with 8 bases that match TRBD1. The CDR3 is made up of 15 amino acids. V lost 4 bases, J lost 2 bases, and 5 bases stayed unmatched. In germline, CDR1 is SGHRS, CDR2 YFSETQ.

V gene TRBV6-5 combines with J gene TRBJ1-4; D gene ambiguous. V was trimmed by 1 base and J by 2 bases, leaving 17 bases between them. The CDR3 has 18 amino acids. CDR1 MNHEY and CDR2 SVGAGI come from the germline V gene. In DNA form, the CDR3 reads TGTGCCAGCAGTTACTACGGCCGTTCGTTGGGGACTAATGAAAAACTGTTTTTT. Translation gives CASSYYGRSLGTNEKLFF.

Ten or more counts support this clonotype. CDR3 region: CATSDFSDVGTDTQYF. In DNA, the CDR3 is TGTGCCACCAGTGATTTCTCAGATGTGGGCACAGATACGCAGTATTTT. The chain joins TRBV24-1 to TRBJ2-3, with D hard to call. The CDR3 contains 16 residues. The ends were cut back, 1 base at V and 1 base at J, with 11 bases in the middle. In germline, CDR1 is KGHDR, CDR2 SFDVKD.

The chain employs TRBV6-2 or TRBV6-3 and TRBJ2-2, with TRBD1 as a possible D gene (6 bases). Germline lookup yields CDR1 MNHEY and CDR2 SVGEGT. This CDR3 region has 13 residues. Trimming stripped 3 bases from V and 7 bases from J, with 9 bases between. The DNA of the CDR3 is TGTGCCAGCAGTTATACAGGGTTCGGGGAGCTGTTTTTT. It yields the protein CASSYTGFGELFF.

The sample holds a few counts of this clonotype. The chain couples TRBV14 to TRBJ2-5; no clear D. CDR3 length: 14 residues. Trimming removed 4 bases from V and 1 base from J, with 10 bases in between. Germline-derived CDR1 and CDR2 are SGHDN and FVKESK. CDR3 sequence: CASSPHTIQETQYF. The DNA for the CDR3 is TGTGCCAGCAGCCCCCACACGATCCAAGAGACCCAGTACTTC.

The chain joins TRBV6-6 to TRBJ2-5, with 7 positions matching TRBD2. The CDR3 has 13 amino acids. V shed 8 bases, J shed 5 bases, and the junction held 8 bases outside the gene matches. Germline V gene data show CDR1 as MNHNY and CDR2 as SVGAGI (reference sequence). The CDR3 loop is CASGTTWPETQYF. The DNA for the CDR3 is TGTGCCAGCGGGACTACCTGGCCCGAGACCCAGTACTTC.

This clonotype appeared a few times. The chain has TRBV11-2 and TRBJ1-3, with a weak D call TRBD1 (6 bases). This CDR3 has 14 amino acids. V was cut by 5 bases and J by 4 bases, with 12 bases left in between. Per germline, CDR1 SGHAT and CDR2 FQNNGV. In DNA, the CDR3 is TGTGCCAGCAGCGAAGGGACAAGAGGAAACACCATATATTTT. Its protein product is CASSEGTRGNTIYF.

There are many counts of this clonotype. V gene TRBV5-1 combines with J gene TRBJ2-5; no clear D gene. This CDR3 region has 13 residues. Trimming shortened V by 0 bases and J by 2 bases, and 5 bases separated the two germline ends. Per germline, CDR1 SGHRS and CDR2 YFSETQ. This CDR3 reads CASSLDPQETQYF. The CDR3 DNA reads TGCGCCAGCAGCTTGGACCCGCAAGAGACCCAGTACTTC.

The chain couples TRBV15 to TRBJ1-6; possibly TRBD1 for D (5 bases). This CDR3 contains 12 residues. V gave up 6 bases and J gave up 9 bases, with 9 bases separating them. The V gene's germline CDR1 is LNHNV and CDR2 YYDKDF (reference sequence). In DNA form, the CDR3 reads TGTGCCACCAGTGGGGGGAGTTCACCCCTCCACTTT. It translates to CATSGGSSPLHF.

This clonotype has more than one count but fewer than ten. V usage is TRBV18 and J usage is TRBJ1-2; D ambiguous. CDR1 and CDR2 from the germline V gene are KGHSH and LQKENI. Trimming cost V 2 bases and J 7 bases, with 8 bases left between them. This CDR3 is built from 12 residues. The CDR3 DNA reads TGTGCCAGCTCACCAAAGACGGGTGGCTACACCTTC. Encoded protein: CASSPKTGGYTF.